What follows are 26 T cell receptor beta chains derived from one specimen sequenced in a study of response to subunit inactivated influenza vaccine. TCRdb re-analysed the RT-PCR reads in MiXCR, keeping a single row per CDR3 protein. The data contain fewer than 800,000 distinct CDR3 sequences, 15% to 19% of them singletons. Sequenced material: PBMCs from blood, taken roughly 13 days after vaccination. All receptors derive from a man aged 45-60 years who received an inactivated influenza vaccine.

This clonotype was seen more than once but under ten times. V gene TRBV7-9 combines with J gene TRBJ2-1; 9 nucleotides align to TRBD2. This CDR3 contains 17 residues. The germline V gene has CDR1 SEHNR and CDR2 FQNEAQ (reference sequence). Trimming cost V 1 base and J 4 bases; bases outside gene matches: 8. As DNA, the CDR3 is TGTGCCAGCAGCTTAGTTCCGGCGGGGGGGCTATACAATGAGCAGTTCTTC. Residues: CASSLVPAGGLYNEQFF.

This chain uses TRBV20-1 with TRBJ2-7, with 9 bases identical to TRBD1. CDR1 is DFQATT, CDR2 SNEGSKA, per germline (reference sequence). After removal of 0 bases from V and 1 base from J, the junction contained 4 bases not matched to a gene. This CDR3 region has 15 residues. The CDR3 protein is CSARDKDRGSYEQYF. CDR3 DNA sequence: TGCAGTGCTAGAGACAAGGACAGGGGTTCCTACGAGCAGTACTTC.

The chain employs TRBV28 and TRBJ2-3, with TRBD2 as a possible D gene (6 bases). The CDR3 is made up of 16 amino acids. Germline CDR1 is MDHEN and CDR2 is SYDVKM. Written as DNA, the CDR3 is TGTCCTAGCAGTTTGGAGGGCCTTTCTATCACAGATACGCAGTATTTT. Translated: CPSSLEGLSITDTQYF.

The CDR3 nucleotides read TGTGCCAGCAGACAACCGGGACAGGGGAGCAAAAATGAGCAGTTCTTC. The encoded protein is CASRQPGQGSKNEQFF. The chain employs TRBV7-9 and TRBJ2-1, with 10 bases that match TRBD1. The V gene's germline CDR1 is SEHNR and CDR2 FQNEAQ (reference sequence). Trimming at V came to 6 bases and at J to 7 bases, leaving 12 bases not matched to a gene. The CDR3 is 16 residues long. The full variable domain, rest sourced from reference TRBV7-9 and TRBJ2-1, is DTGVSQNPRHKITKRGQNVTFRCDPISEHNRLYWYRQTLGQGPEFLTYFQNEAQLEKSRLLSDRFSAERPKGSFSTLEIQRTEQGDSAMYLCASRQPGQGSKNEQFFGPGTRLTVL.

In this sample, this clonotype turned up a few times. CDR3 in amino acids: CASSPPRVMDTEAFF. CDR3 nucleotides: TGTGCCAGCTCACCACCCCGGGTTATGGACACTGAAGCTTTCTTT. This rearrangement joins TRBV18 to TRBJ1-1; D unclear. Trimming removed 0 bases at V and 3 bases at J, with 11 bases between. This CDR3 is built from 15 residues. Germline CDR1 and CDR2: KGHSH and LQKENI.

The CDR3 region is CASSPMVGQVRDEQYF. Here the CDR3 DNA reads TGTGCCAGCAGCCCGATGGTAGGTCAGGTCAGGGACGAGCAGTACTTC. The chain uses TRBV7-2 and TRBJ2-7, with a weak D call TRBD1 (5 bases). Trimming took 5 bases from V and 5 from J, leaving 22 bases between them. Germline V CDR1 and CDR2: SGHTA, FQGNSA. The CDR3 spans 16 residues. The whole variable domain, remainder taken from reference TRBV7-2 and TRBJ2-7, is GAGVSQSPSNKVTEKGKDVELRCDPISGHTALYWYRQSLGQGLEFLIYFQGNSAPDKSGLPSDRFSAERTGGSVSTLTIQRTQQEDSAVYLCASSPMVGQVRDEQYFGPGTRLTVT.

This rearrangement joins TRBV12-3 or TRBV12-4 to TRBJ1-1; D is undetermined. This CDR3 is built from 12 residues. The V end lost 5 bases, the J end lost 10 bases, and 14 bases lay between the germline ends. This CDR3 is CASSRIRAVAFF. The DNA for the CDR3 is TGTGCCAGCAGTCGGATAAGGGCTGTAGCTTTCTTT.

This clonotype was found a few times. The rearrangement uses TRBV5-1 and TRBJ2-6; 10 bases align to TRBD1. Germline CDR1 and CDR2: SGHRS and YFSETQ. The CDR3 covers 16 residues. J lost 0 bases, V lost 5 bases, and 2 bases had no gene match. Here the CDR3 reads CASRRDRGSGANVLTF. Here the CDR3 DNA reads TGCGCCAGCAGAAGGGACAGGGGCTCTGGGGCCAACGTCCTGACTTTC.

The V gene is TRBV19, the J gene TRBJ1-4; D is uncertain. V was cut by 3 bases and J by 6 bases, with 11 bases left in between. Germline CDR1 and CDR2: LNHDA and SQIVND (reference sequence). The CDR3 length is 14 residues. The CDR3 DNA reads as TGTGCCAGTAGTATGACCCAGGAGGATGAAAAACTGTTTTTT. It translates to CASSMTQEDEKLFF.

For the CDR3, the DNA is TGTGCCAGCAGTGAACGGGACAGGGGGCCCTACCACTTT. Its protein product is CASSERDRGPYHF. This chain connects TRBV2 to TRBJ1-6, with 12 bases that match TRBD1. V was clipped by 2 bases and J by 18 bases; unmatched bases: 5. This CDR3 has 13 amino acids. Looked up from germline, CDR1 is SNHLY and CDR2 is FYNNEI.

The V call is TRBV7-2, the J call TRBJ1-5, with 8 bases that match TRBD1. CDR1 is SGHTA and CDR2 is FQGNSA in the germline V gene. This CDR3 is built from 15 residues. With V trimmed by 3 bases and J by 4 bases, 5 bases remained unmatched. The CDR3 protein is CASSFGQGRNQPQHF. The DNA for the CDR3 is TGTGCCAGCAGCTTTGGACAGGGTCGGAATCAGCCCCAGCATTTT.

The chain employs TRBV10-3 and TRBJ2-3; D remains unclear. The CDR3 runs 12 residues. Germline V gene lookup returns CDR1 ENHRY and CDR2 SYGVKD. V dropped 6 bases and J dropped 1 base, with 5 bases sitting between them. CDR3 sequence reads: CAISQGTDTQYF. In DNA form, the CDR3 reads TGTGCCATCAGCCAGGGCACAGATACGCAGTATTTT.

The rearrangement joins TRBV5-1 to TRBJ2-3; unclear D gene. The CDR3 loop spans 15 amino acids. V lost 0 bases, J lost 2 bases, and 10 bases lay in between. The V gene's germline CDR1 is SGHRS and CDR2 YFSETQ. The chain's CDR3 is CASSLGTINTDTQYF. In nucleotides, the CDR3 is TGCGCCAGCAGCTTGGGGACCATTAACACAGATACGCAGTATTTT.

In this sample, this clonotype turned up a few times. This chain connects TRBV6-6 to TRBJ1-2; 7 bases align to TRBD1. V shed 10 bases and J 1 base; nucleotides not matched to a gene: 3. Per germline, CDR1 MNHNY and CDR2 SVGAGI (reference sequence). The CDR3 spans 12 residues. The CDR3 bases are TGTGCCACTAGGGACAGTAACTATGGCTACACCTTC. This encodes CATRDSNYGYTF.

This chain joins TRBV7-9 and TRBJ2-7, with 9 bases aligning to TRBD1. The CDR3 runs to 16 residues. The trim removed 5 bases at V and 3 bases at J, leaving 11 bases unmatched. The V gene's germline CDR1 is SEHNR and CDR2 FQNEAQ (reference sequence). CDR3 coding DNA: TGTGCCAGCAGCGCTATAGCCGGGACAGGGTTCTACGAGCAGTACTTC. Translation: CASSAIAGTGFYEQYF.

This chain uses TRBV7-9 with TRBJ2-3, with D possibly TRBD2 on 5 matching bases. Germline lookup yields CDR1 SEHNR and CDR2 FQNEAQ (reference sequence). The CDR3 length is 17 residues. V shed 0 bases and J shed 0 bases, with 13 bases lying between them. The CDR3 nucleotides are TGTGCCAGCAGCTTAGCGTGGAGGCCGGGGAGCACAGATACGCAGTATTTT. Amino acid sequence: CASSLAWRPGSTDTQYF.

In DNA, the CDR3 is TGCAGCGTTGATGGTGGCGGAGGGGGGGAGACCCAGTACTTC. Translated: CSVDGGGGGETQYF. The rearrangement links TRBV29-1 to TRBJ2-5; D tentatively reads TRBD1 or TRBD2 (6 bases each). The CDR3 is made up of 14 amino acids. Trimming removed 3 bases at V and 5 bases at J, with 16 bases between. CDR1 is SQVTM, CDR2 ANQGSEA, per germline.

The chain is built from TRBV5-1 and TRBJ1-3; unclear D gene. Trimming removed 1 base at V and 3 bases at J, with 8 bases between. Germline V gene sequence: CDR1 SGHRS, CDR2 YFSETQ. The CDR3 is made up of 14 amino acids. The CDR3 protein is CASSLPDRGNTIYF. The CDR3 DNA reads TGCGCCAGCAGCTTGCCGGACCGTGGAAACACCATATATTTT. The whole variable domain, remainder taken from reference TRBV5-1 and TRBJ1-3, is KAGVTQTPRYLIKTRGQQVTLSCSPISGHRSVSWYQQTPGQGLQFLFEYFSETQRNKGNFPGRFSGRQFSNSRSEMNVSTLELGDSALYLCASSLPDRGNTIYFGEGSWLTVV.

The J gene is TRBJ2-3, the V gene TRBV11-1; 8 nucleotides agree with TRBD1. CDR1 SGHAT and CDR2 FQDESV come from the germline V gene (reference sequence). V trimming: 6 bases; J trimming: 8 bases; junction bases outside the gene matches: 13. This CDR3 region has 15 residues. CDR3 DNA sequence: TGTGCCAGCAGTCCCGACAGGGGAGGCCGTGGTACGCAGTATTTT. This codes for CASSPDRGGRGTQYF. The complete variable domain, with remaining parts taken from reference TRBV11-1 and TRBJ2-3, reads EAEVAQSPRYKITEKSQAVAFWCDPISGHATLYWYRQILGQGPELLVQFQDESVVDDSQLPKDRFSAERLKGVDSTLKIQPAELGDSAMYLCASSPDRGGRGTQYFGPGTRLTVL.

Many counts were recorded for this clonotype. The rearrangement joins TRBV5-1 to TRBJ2-3; no firm D call. The ends were cut back, 1 base at V and 2 bases at J, with 11 bases in the middle. In germline, CDR1 is SGHRS, CDR2 YFSETQ. The CDR3 length is 15 residues. The CDR3 nucleotides are TGCGCCAGCAGCTTGCAGCTCACCCCCACAGATACGCAGTATTTT. Protein: CASSLQLTPTDTQYF.

This clonotype was detected only a few times. The V call is TRBV5-1, the J call TRBJ2-6, with 7 bases fitting TRBD1. CDR3 length equals 18 residues. CDR1 is SGHRS, CDR2 YFSETQ, per germline. V shed 2 bases and J 1 base; nucleotides not matched to a gene: 9. CDR3: CASSLATGWGSGANVLTF. DNA for the CDR3: TGCGCCAGCAGCTTAGCGACAGGGTGGGGATCTGGGGCCAACGTCCTGACTTTC.

The V call is TRBV20-1, the J call TRBJ2-5; 9 nucleotides line up with TRBD1. CDR1 DFQATT and CDR2 SNEGSKA come from the germline V gene (reference sequence). CDR3 length: 16 residues. The V segment lost 2 bases and the J segment 1 base; nucleotides outside the gene matches: 8. The CDR3 region is CSARPNRDRAQETQYF. CDR3 DNA sequence: TGCAGTGCTAGACCGAACCGGGACAGGGCCCAAGAGACCCAGTACTTC.

This clonotype was detected only a few times. The chain's CDR3 is CASPLPFGTGPDHEQFF. The CDR3 DNA is TGTGCCAGCCCTCTTCCCTTCGGGACAGGCCCGGACCATGAGCAGTTCTTC. The chain carries TRBV12-3 or TRBV12-4 and TRBJ2-1, with 8 bases lining up with TRBD1. The CDR3 sequence is 17 residues long. The trim removed 8 bases at V and 8 bases at J, leaving 20 bases unmatched.

This clonotype has just a few counts. The gene calls are TRBV27 and TRBJ2-1; D not resolved. The V gene's germline CDR1 is MNHEY and CDR2 SMNVEV (reference sequence). Trimming shortened V by 4 bases and J by 5 bases, and 6 bases separated the two germline ends. This CDR3 is built from 12 residues. Written as DNA, the CDR3 is TGTGCCAGCAGTTCCCCGAACAATGAGCAGTTCTTC. As protein: CASSSPNNEQFF.

This clonotype was picked up a small number of times. J is TRBJ2-5 and V is TRBV19; D uncertain. Trimming cost V 6 bases and J 4 bases, with 6 bases left between them. The V gene's germline CDR1 is LNHDA and CDR2 SQIVND (reference sequence). CDR3 length equals 11 residues. The CDR3 DNA follows: TGTGCCAGTAGGAAAGTAGAGACCCAGTACTTC. It encodes CASRKVETQYF. Variable domain in full (rest from reference TRBV19 and TRBJ2-5): DGGITQSPKYLFRKEGQNVTLSCEQNLNHDAMYWYRQDPGQGLRLIYYSQIVNDFQKGDIAEGYSVSREKKESFPLTVTSAQKNPTAFYLCASRKVETQYFGPGTRLLVL.

The chain is built from TRBV11-2 and TRBJ2-7; D is unclear. The CDR3 length is 15 residues. Deletions cut 1 base from V and 3 bases from J, with 13 bases between. CDR1 is SGHAT and CDR2 is FQNNGV in the germline V gene. The CDR3 DNA follows: TGTGCCAGCAGCTTAGCGTTTGCCAGAGTCTACGAGCAGTACTTC. This encodes CASSLAFARVYEQYF.